This entry features one T cell receptor (beta chain) sequence. This sample was included in a study of blood T cell repertoires in COVID-19. J gave up 2 bases and V 6 bases, and 6 bases lay outside the gene matches. The CDR3 covers 15 residues. In germline, CDR1 is SGHVS, CDR2 FQNEAQ. This table comes from immunoSEQ multiplex PCR, and its TCRdb copy is limited to in-frame clones, with some not included. The table includes 72,000 or so clones, approximately 85% detected once. The source of this sequence is a woman of 80 years or more with active or convalescent COVID-19. Sequenced material: peripheral blood. The gene calls are TRBV7-8 and TRBJ2-3; 9 bases match TRBD1. This chain's CDR3 is CASSRGTGLTDTQYF. CDR3 DNA sequence: TGTGCCAGCAGTCGCGGGACAGGGCTCACAGATACGCAGTATTTT. The variable domain in full, with the rest retrieved from reference TRBV7-8 and TRBJ2-3, is GAGVSQSPRYKVAKRGQDVALRCDPISGHVSLFWYQQALGQGPEFLTYFQNEAQLDKSGLPSDRFFAERPEGSVSTLKIQRTQQEDSAVYLCASSRGTGLTDTQYFGPGTRLTVL.